A single sample is the source of the 25 T cell receptor beta chains below, sequenced in a study of cytomegalovirus exposure and HLA in healthy donors. With 60 Vbeta and 13 Jbeta primers, the PCR was carried out. Clones were read by immunoSEQ multiplex PCR, and TCRdb kept only the in-frame ones, dropping some. Of under 150,000 clones in the sample, 75% to 85% were seen once. Sequenced material: PBMCs. The receptors stem from a male donor in good health and CMV-seropositive.

The gene calls are TRBV13 and TRBJ2-7; 8 positions match TRBD1. CDR1 is PRHDT and CDR2 is FYEKMQ in the germline V gene (reference sequence). V gave up 5 bases and J gave up 7 bases; unmatched junction bases: 16. The CDR3 contains 16 residues. The CDR3 is CASSPPLGQGAWEQYF. The CDR3 DNA reads TGTGCCAGCAGCCCACCCCTCGGGCAGGGGGCATGGGAGCAGTACTTC.

In nucleotides, the CDR3 is TGTGCCAGCTCAATCCGGGAGACAGGGTACAATGAGCAGTTCTTC. Its translation is CASSIRETGYNEQFF. The chain carries TRBV18 and TRBJ2-1; tentatively, D is TRBD1 (7 bases). CDR1 is KGHSH, CDR2 LQKENI, per germline. The CDR3 has 15 residues. Trimming removed 5 bases at V and 4 bases at J, with 15 bases between.

This CDR3 is CASSWTGGHNEQFF. In DNA form, the CDR3 reads TGTGCCAGCAGCTGGACAGGGGGGCACAATGAGCAGTTCTTC. V gene TRBV2 combines with J gene TRBJ2-1, with 10 bases lining up with TRBD1. The germline V gene encodes CDR1 SNHLY and CDR2 FYNNEI. The CDR3 totals 14 residues. With 6 bases clipped from V and 5 bases from J, the junction kept 4 bases outside the gene matches.

The gene calls are TRBV28 and TRBJ2-1, with TRBD2 matching over 14 bases. CDR1 is MDHEN, CDR2 SYDVKM, per germline. V shed 4 bases and J 5 bases; nucleotides not matched to a gene: 7. The CDR3 loop spans 17 amino acids. CDR3 coding DNA: TGTGCCAGCAGTTCCCCCCGACTAGCGGGAGGGAACAATGAGCAGTTCTTC. As protein: CASSSPRLAGGNNEQFF.

V and J are TRBV5-1 and TRBJ1-5, with TRBD1 matching 7 bases. The CDR3 covers 15 residues. The V and J ends lost 0 bases and 2 bases, in that order; junction bases with no gene match: 2. Germline V gene sequence: CDR1 SGHRS, CDR2 YFSETQ. The CDR3 DNA reads as TGCGCCAGCAGCTTGGAGGGGGCGGGCAATCAGCCCCAGCATTTT. This sequence encodes CASSLEGAGNQPQHF.

The chain uses TRBV19 and TRBJ1-5; 9 bases agree with TRBD1. V shed 1 base and J 3 bases; nucleotides not matched to a gene: 10. The CDR3 is made up of 18 amino acids. Germline V gene lookup returns CDR1 LNHDA and CDR2 SQIVND (reference sequence). This CDR3 is CASSIVGQGIGNNQPQHF. For the CDR3, the DNA is TGTGCCAGTAGTATAGTAGGACAGGGGATCGGTAACAATCAGCCCCAGCATTTT.

The chain uses TRBV4-3 and TRBJ2-1, with 7 bases identical to TRBD2. Per the germline V gene, CDR1 is LGHNA and CDR2 is YSLEER. The CDR3 has 19 amino acids. Germline trimming cut 0 bases from V and 10 bases from J; bases unmatched to any gene: 21. The CDR3 nucleotides are TGCGCCAGCAGCCAAGACCTGGTTGGGTCAGCGGGGTGGAGTTGGGAGCAGTTCTTC. Translated, it gives CASSQDLVGSAGWSWEQFF.

The chain recombines TRBV5-5 with TRBJ1-5, with no clear D. V lost 4 bases and J lost 9, with 5 bases in between. Germline values: CDR1 SGHKS, CDR2 YYEKEE (reference sequence). The CDR3 totals 10 residues. The CDR3 coding sequence is TGTGCCAGCAGCCCATGGCCCCAGCATTTT. It is translated as CASSPWPQHF. Looking up the rest from reference TRBV5-5 and TRBJ1-5 gives the full variable domain: DAGVTQSPTHLIKTRGQQVTLRCSPISGHKSVSWYQQVLGQGPQFIFQYYEKEERGRGNFPDRFSARQFPNYSSELNVNALLLGDSALYLCASSPWPQHFGDGTRLSIL.

This clone came up a few times. This chain connects TRBV7-3 to TRBJ1-2; D may be TRBD1 (5 bases). The CDR3 has 15 amino acids. V lost 0 bases and J lost 4, with 12 bases in between. The germline V gene has CDR1 SGHTA and CDR2 FQGTGA. The CDR3: CASSLTRGGTYGYTF. The DNA of the CDR3 is TGTGCCAGCAGCTTAACGAGGGGAGGGACCTATGGCTACACCTTC.

The rearrangement uses TRBV19 and TRBJ2-1; possibly TRBD2 for D (5 bases). This CDR3 spans 13 amino acids. V lost 3 bases, J lost 3 bases, and 6 bases lay in between. Germline V lookup: CDR1 LNHDA, CDR2 SQIVND (reference sequence). Here the CDR3 reads CASSMRVYNEQFF. The CDR3, as DNA: TGTGCCAGTAGTATGAGGGTCTACAATGAGCAGTTCTTC.

This clone was seen only a few times. This chain uses TRBV27 with TRBJ1-5; 7 nucleotides agree with TRBD1. This CDR3 contains 12 residues. J lost 10 bases, V lost 4 bases, and 4 bases had no gene match. CDR1 is MNHEY, CDR2 SMNVEV, per germline (reference sequence). The CDR3 DNA reads as TGTGCCAGCAGTTACCACAGGGGTCCCCAGCATTTT. It yields the protein CASSYHRGPQHF.

This clone was found once. V is TRBV19 and J is TRBJ2-1; D may be TRBD2 (5 bases). The V end lost 4 bases, the J end lost 6 bases, and 7 bases lay between the germline ends. Germline assignment: CDR1 LNHDA and CDR2 SQIVND (reference sequence). CDR3 length equals 12 residues. CDR3 nucleotides: TGTGCCAGTAGTACACTAGGCAATGAGCAGTTCTTC. This encodes CASSTLGNEQFF.

This clone was detected only a few times. This chain links TRBV11-3 with TRBJ2-7; no definite D call. This CDR3 is 14 amino acids long. Germline V gene lookup returns CDR1 SGHNT and CDR2 YENEEA. V dropped 4 bases and J dropped 6 bases, with 16 bases sitting between them. The DNA of the CDR3 is TGTGCCAGCAGCTCTGGGCCCCCTCCAAGCGAGCAGTACTTC. It is translated as CASSSGPPPSEQYF.

The chain is built from TRBV4-2 and TRBJ2-7, with D possibly TRBD2 on 6 matching bases. This CDR3 has 15 amino acids. Germline V gene data show CDR1 as LGHNA and CDR2 as YNFKEQ. Trimming cost V 1 base and J 0 bases, with 10 bases left between them. The CDR3 protein is CASSQAGLSSYEQYF. Here the CDR3 DNA reads TGTGCCAGCAGCCAAGCCGGACTAAGCTCCTACGAGCAGTACTTC.

In this sample, this clone turned up a few times. The chain employs TRBV27 and TRBJ2-1; 7 nucleotides align to TRBD2. The CDR3 consists of 13 residues. V was pared by 3 bases and J by 9 bases, with 5 bases of the junction left unmatched. Germline-derived CDR1 and CDR2 are MNHEY and SMNVEV (reference sequence). CDR3 sequence reads: CASSLRLAGEQFF. CDR3 bases: TGTGCCAGCAGTTTGAGACTAGCTGGTGAGCAGTTCTTC.

The chain uses TRBV19 and TRBJ2-7; D remains ambiguous. V was pared by 1 base and J by 6 bases, with 4 bases between. The CDR3 loop spans 11 amino acids. Germline assignment: CDR1 LNHDA and CDR2 SQIVND (reference sequence). CDR3: CASSIGGEQYF. The CDR3 nucleotides read TGTGCCAGTAGTATAGGAGGCGAGCAGTACTTC.

This clone came up a few times. The identical CDR3 is also encoded by other nucleotide sequences in the sample. V usage is TRBV10-3 and J usage is TRBJ2-1; D may be TRBD2 (6 bases). CDR3 length: 16 amino acids. In germline, CDR1 is ENHRY, CDR2 SYGVKD. V lost 0 bases and J lost 2, with 11 bases in between. CDR3 sequence reads: CAISESSGGTYNEQFF. CDR3 DNA: TGTGCCATCAGTGAGTCATCCGGCGGGACCTACAATGAGCAGTTCTTC.

This clone showed up just once. The chain has TRBV11-3 and TRBJ2-7; tentative D call: TRBD2 (6 bases). There are 13 residues in the CDR3. Per the germline V gene, CDR1 is SGHNT and CDR2 is YENEEA. V was pared by 0 bases and J by 7 bases, with 10 bases between. CDR3 region: CASSLDLGGEQYF. The CDR3 nucleotides read TGTGCCAGCAGCTTAGATCTGGGGGGAGAGCAGTACTTC. Full variable domain (rest looked up from reference TRBV11-3 and TRBJ2-7): EAGVVQSPRYKIIEKKQPVAFWCNPISGHNTLYWYLQNLGQGPELLIRYENEEAVDDSQLPKDRFSAERLKGVDSTLKIQPAELGDSAVYLCASSLDLGGEQYFGPGTRLTVT.

Points on this clone: One end of the junction fails to match germline, which may point to a read error. This rearrangement joins TRBV7-9 to TRBJ1-2; TRBD1 aligns across 7 bases. CDR3 length: 13 amino acids. CDR1 SEHNR and CDR2 FQNEAQ come from the germline V gene (reference sequence). The CDR3 coding sequence is TGTTCCAGCAGTTCCGACAGGGATACGATCTACACCTTC. Translating it yields CSSSSDRDTIYTF. The full variable domain, in which reference TRBV7-9 and TRBJ1-2 provide the parts outside the CDR3, is DTGVSQNPRHKITKRGQNVTFRCDPISEHNRLYWYRQTLGQGPEFLTYFQNEAQLEKSRLLSDRFSAERPKGSFSTLEIQRTEQGDSAMYLCSSSSDRDTIYTFGSGTRLTVV.

In its sample, this clone was seen a few times. The V and J genes are TRBV11-3 and TRBJ2-2, with D unresolved. Germline assignment: CDR1 SGHNT and CDR2 YENEEA. CDR3 length: 13 residues. V lost 3 bases and J 5 bases, leaving 7 bases between the germline ends. The DNA for the CDR3 is TGTGCCAGCAGCTTTATAACAACCGGGGAGCTGTTTTTT. This encodes CASSFITTGELFF.

The chain carries TRBV27 and TRBJ2-2; D is ambiguous. Trimming removed 5 bases from V and 6 bases from J, with 7 bases in between. The CDR3 has 12 residues. Germline CDR1 and CDR2: MNHEY and SMNVEV (reference sequence). As DNA, the CDR3 is TGTGCCAGCAGTACTCAGGCCGGGGAGCTGTTTTTT. Encoded protein: CASSTQAGELFF.

This chain connects TRBV6-1 to TRBJ2-1, with D possibly matching TRBD2 (6 bases). V lost 6 bases to trimming and J lost 10 bases, with 13 bases between them. Germline values: CDR1 MNHNS, CDR2 SASEGT. CDR3 size: 12 residues. The CDR3 loop is CASRARTNEQFF. Written as DNA, the CDR3 is TGTGCCAGCAGGGCCCGGACTAACGAGCAGTTCTTC.

Only one count was recorded for this clone. The rearrangement uses TRBV6-5 and TRBJ2-2; 9 bases agree with TRBD1. The V gene end was trimmed by 6 bases and the J gene end by 7 bases; junction bases not matched to a gene: 9. Germline CDR1 and CDR2: MNHEY and SVGAGI. This CDR3 has 15 residues. CDR3 sequence: CASRAPGTGIGELFF. CDR3 sequence (DNA): TGTGCCAGCAGAGCCCCCGGGACAGGGATCGGGGAGCTGTTTTTT.

The chain couples TRBV19 to TRBJ2-2; tentative D call: TRBD2 (6 bases). Germline values: CDR1 LNHDA, CDR2 SQIVND (reference sequence). Trimming pared 3 bases from V and 3 bases from J, leaving 11 bases between. The CDR3 consists of 15 residues. CDR3 sequence: CASSMWRVDTGELFF. The CDR3 bases are TGTGCCAGTAGTATGTGGAGGGTCGACACCGGGGAGCTGTTTTTT.

The table lists this clone with a count of one. The chain uses TRBV7-2 and TRBJ2-7; TRBD2 agrees at 10 bases. The trim removed 4 bases at V and 6 bases at J, leaving 9 bases unmatched. The CDR3 is 15 residues long. Germline V gene lookup returns CDR1 SGHTA and CDR2 FQGNSA. This CDR3 reads CASSYRSGRSSEQYF. The CDR3 DNA reads as TGTGCCAGCAGCTACCGTAGCGGGAGGTCGAGCGAGCAGTACTTC.